One T cell receptor (beta chain) is described in this entry. A quantity of about 0.5 to 1 ug RNA underwent reverse transcription using random hexamers. TCRdb recomputed calls from the immunoSEQ multiplex PCR reads with MiXCR, one row per CDR3 protein. The table lists 69,000 or so distinct CDR3 sequences, approximately 95% of them singletons. These data originate in a study of CD8 T cells in Susac syndrome. CDR3 size: 12 residues. CDR1 is MGHRA, CDR2 YSYEKL, per germline. Trimming stripped 0 bases from V and 10 bases from J, with 9 bases between. The sample consisted of CD8+ T cells from PBMCs. The sequence was collected from a human donor in good health. The rearrangement uses TRBV4-1 and TRBJ1-1; D is uncertain. The CDR3 region has the DNA TGCGCCAGCAGCCAAGAATCTTTCCCAGCTTTCTTT. Protein: CASSQESFPAFF.